Each of the 17 T cell receptor beta chains below was sequenced from the same sample in a study of cytomegalovirus exposure and HLA in healthy donors. The method was immunoSEQ multiplex PCR; TCRdb's version includes in-frame clones alone and lacks a portion of them. The sample yields under 80,000 clones, about 93% seen once. What was sequenced was PBMCs. These receptors were collected from a woman between 18 and 29 years old in good health and CMV-seronegative.

CDR3 sequence reads: CASKGGGFENTIYF. DNA of the CDR3: TGTGCCAGCAAAGGCGGAGGGTTTGAAAACACCATATATTTT. The V and J genes are TRBV19 and TRBJ1-3; D remains ambiguous. CDR1 is LNHDA, CDR2 SQIVND, per germline (reference sequence). With 9 bases removed from V and 6 bases from J, the gap between germline ends came to 18 bases. There are 14 residues in the CDR3.

The chain recombines TRBV4-2 with TRBJ2-5; D unclear. This CDR3 has 14 residues. The germline V and J ends were trimmed by 0 bases and 2 bases, with 7 bases remaining between them. CDR1 is LGHNA, CDR2 YNFKEQ, per germline. The CDR3 DNA is TGTGCCAGCAGCCAAGACGGGTCTCAAGAGACCCAGTACTTC. It encodes CASSQDGSQETQYF.

Only one count was recorded for this clone. This chain joins TRBV5-1 and TRBJ2-6, with a possible D match to TRBD1 (5 bases). This CDR3 contains 18 residues. CDR1 is SGHRS and CDR2 is YFSETQ in the germline V gene. V was pared by 3 bases and J by 1 base, with 17 bases between. The CDR3 bases are TGCGCCAGCAGCTCTCCTCGCCAGGGTACTTCTGGGGCCAACGTCCTGACTTTC. It encodes CASSSPRQGTSGANVLTF.

The chain uses TRBV11-2 and TRBJ1-2, with 7 bases lining up with TRBD1. The length of the CDR3 is 16 residues. V shed 1 base and J 4 bases; nucleotides not matched to a gene: 9. The V gene's germline CDR1 is SGHAT and CDR2 FQNNGV. CDR3 in DNA: TGTGCCAGCAGCTTAGTTACGAGGGGGCGAGGCTATGGCTACACCTTC. The encoded protein is CASSLVTRGRGYGYTF.

The J gene is TRBJ2-1, the V gene TRBV27; D unclear. The CDR3 sequence is 15 residues long. The germline V gene has CDR1 MNHEY and CDR2 SMNVEV (reference sequence). Trimming pared 5 bases from V and 0 bases from J, leaving 11 bases between. CDR3 DNA sequence: TGTGCCAGCAGTCAGTCGTCTAGCTCCTACAATGAGCAGTTCTTC. Translated: CASSQSSSSYNEQFF.

The chain employs TRBV19 and TRBJ1-1; D possibly corresponds to TRBD1 (6 bases). The CDR3 is made up of 13 amino acids. Trimming shortened V by 5 bases and J by 4 bases, and 11 bases separated the two germline ends. Looked up from germline, CDR1 is LNHDA and CDR2 is SQIVND (reference sequence). CDR3 loop: CASSAGGGTEAFF. In DNA form, the CDR3 reads TGTGCCAGTAGTGCGGGAGGGGGCACTGAAGCTTTCTTT. The whole variable domain, remainder taken from reference TRBV19 and TRBJ1-1, is DGGITQSPKYLFRKEGQNVTLSCEQNLNHDAMYWYRQDPGQGLRLIYYSQIVNDFQKGDIAEGYSVSREKKESFPLTVTSAQKNPTAFYLCASSAGGGTEAFFGQGTRLTVV.

This clone appeared once. The gene calls are TRBV19 and TRBJ1-1; no clear D gene. The V and J ends lost 6 bases and 0 bases respectively, with 17 bases between them. Germline CDR1 reads LNHDA; CDR2 reads SQIVND (reference sequence). The CDR3 is 16 amino acids. CDR3 region: CASSLHPADLNTEAFF. As DNA, the CDR3 is TGTGCCAGTAGCCTCCACCCTGCAGATTTGAACACTGAAGCTTTCTTT. Variable domain in full (rest from reference TRBV19 and TRBJ1-1): DGGITQSPKYLFRKEGQNVTLSCEQNLNHDAMYWYRQDPGQGLRLIYYSQIVNDFQKGDIAEGYSVSREKKESFPLTVTSAQKNPTAFYLCASSLHPADLNTEAFFGQGTRLTVV.

The J gene is TRBJ2-3, the V gene TRBV11-3; 9 positions agree with TRBD2. V trimming: 8 bases; J trimming: 4 bases; junction bases outside the gene matches: 4. Germline values: CDR1 SGHNT, CDR2 YENEEA. The CDR3 spans 13 residues. The CDR3 bases are TGTGCCAGCCGTAGCGGGAGTGCAGATACGCAGTATTTT. Its translation: CASRSGSADTQYF. The full variable domain, in which reference TRBV11-3 and TRBJ2-3 provide the parts outside the CDR3, is EAGVVQSPRYKIIEKKQPVAFWCNPISGHNTLYWYLQNLGQGPELLIRYENEEAVDDSQLPKDRFSAERLKGVDSTLKIQPAELGDSAVYLCASRSGSADTQYFGPGTRLTVL.

The CDR3 loop is CASSVGADFYEQYF. The DNA of the CDR3 is TGTGCCAGCAGCGTAGGAGCGGACTTTTACGAGCAGTACTTC. V gene TRBV9 combines with J gene TRBJ2-7; possible D gene TRBD2, 5 bases. The CDR3 is 14 residues long. V lost 0 bases to trimming and J lost 4 bases, with 11 bases between them. Germline CDR1 reads SGDLS; CDR2 reads YYNGEE.

The chain joins TRBV23-1 to TRBJ2-5; 8 nucleotides line up with TRBD1. TRBV23-1 is labeled an ORF, and its function is uncertain. CDR3 length: 16 residues. The V and J ends lost 6 bases and 4 bases, in that order; junction bases with no gene match: 13. The CDR3 region has the DNA TGCGCCAGCAGCCGGAGACAGGGGCTCATAACAGAGACCCAGTACTTC. Protein product: CASSRRQGLITETQYF.

The rearrangement links TRBV11-3 to TRBJ2-1; 7 positions match TRBD2. V dropped 0 bases and J dropped 5; count of bases not matched to a gene: 4. The CDR3 runs 15 residues. Looked up from germline, CDR1 is SGHNT and CDR2 is YENEEA. As DNA, the CDR3 is TGTGCCAGCAGCTTAGATCGGGGGGAACACAATGAGCAGTTCTTC. Its protein is CASSLDRGEHNEQFF.

The rearrangement joins TRBV7-2 to TRBJ2-2; D is unclear. The V gene lost 7 bases and the J gene lost 6 bases, with 15 bases spanning the gap. Per germline, CDR1 SGHTA and CDR2 FQGNSA. The CDR3 loop spans 14 amino acids. The CDR3: CASIVRPEAGELFF. The CDR3 coding sequence is TGTGCCAGCATCGTCCGGCCCGAGGCCGGGGAGCTGTTTTTT. Complete variable domain (other parts from reference TRBV7-2 and TRBJ2-2): GAGVSQSPSNKVTEKGKDVELRCDPISGHTALYWYRQSLGQGLEFLIYFQGNSAPDKSGLPSDRFSAERTGGSVSTLTIQRTQQEDSAVYLCASIVRPEAGELFFGEGSRLTVL.

V and J are TRBV7-9 and TRBJ2-7, with D hard to call. V shed 5 bases and J shed 1 base, with 12 bases lying between them. This CDR3 comprises 14 residues. Per the germline V gene, CDR1 is SEHNR and CDR2 is FQNEAQ (reference sequence). The CDR3 sequence: CASSKTAVSYEQYF. CDR3 bases: TGTGCCAGCAGCAAAACGGCGGTTTCCTACGAGCAGTACTTC.

This chain joins TRBV7-2 and TRBJ2-5; TRBD1 matches at 7 bases. Per the germline V gene, CDR1 is SGHTA and CDR2 is FQGNSA. The CDR3 sequence is 15 residues long. The junction had 9 bases not matched to a gene; V was cut back by 4 bases and J by 4 bases. The CDR3 here is CASSSTGQVGETQYF. The CDR3 coding sequence is TGTGCCAGCAGCTCGACCGGACAGGTCGGAGAGACCCAGTACTTC.

The V call is TRBV19, the J call TRBJ1-1, with D unclear. Looked up from germline, CDR1 is LNHDA and CDR2 is SQIVND (reference sequence). The CDR3 runs to 13 residues. Trimming cost V 5 bases and J 1 base, with 8 bases left between them. The CDR3 DNA reads as TGTGCCAGTAGTTTGGTGAGGAACACTGAAGCTTTCTTT. It codes for CASSLVRNTEAFF.

As to this clone: One end of the junction is discordant with germline, which a read error may explain. V is TRBV11-2 and J is TRBJ2-4; D might be TRBD1 (5 bases). The germline gives CDR1 SGHAT, CDR2 FQNNGV. The CDR3 has 15 residues. CDR3 nucleotides: TGTGCCAGCGGCTTAAAGAGAACAGGCAAAAACATTCAGTACTTC. Translated: CASGLKRTGKNIQYF.

The chain combines TRBV7-9 with TRBJ2-1, with 7 bases matching TRBD2. The CDR3 consists of 17 residues. The junction had 8 bases not matched to a gene; V was cut back by 3 bases and J by 0 bases. Germline lookup yields CDR1 SEHNR and CDR2 FQNEAQ (reference sequence). CDR3 sequence (DNA): TGTGCCAGCAGCTTCGACTCTCTAGCGGCCTCCTACAATGAGCAGTTCTTC. Translating it yields CASSFDSLAASYNEQFF.